These 15 T cell receptor beta chains came from one sample sequenced in a study of CD4+ T cells in melanoma. Here immunoSEQ multiplex PCR was the method, and the copy in TCRdb shows in-frame clones only, minus some. The sample yields about 140,000 clones, about 90% seen once. Receptor source: a human donor with melanoma.

This sequence joins TRBV18 and TRBJ1-2; the D gene is possibly TRBD1 (5 bases). This CDR3 spans 14 amino acids. CDR1 is KGHSH, CDR2 LQKENI, per germline. V lost 3 bases and J 6 bases, leaving 14 bases between the germline ends. The CDR3 reads CASSPLRDPDGYTF. CDR3 sequence (DNA): TGTGCCAGCTCACCTCTCAGGGATCCTGATGGCTACACCTTC.

The CDR3 region is CASSKVDLGSTGELFF. The CDR3 DNA reads as TGTGCCAGCAGCAAAGTAGACTTGGGGTCCACCGGGGAGCTGTTTTTT. V and J are TRBV21-1 and TRBJ2-2. TRBV21-1 is shown as a pseudogene. CDR3 length equals 16 residues.

The V and J genes are TRBV11-2 and TRBJ2-4; D remains unclear. CDR3 length: 19 amino acids. Germline CDR1 and CDR2: SGHAT and FQNNGV. Trimming removed 2 bases at V and 1 base at J, with 21 bases between. DNA of the CDR3: TGTGCCAGCAGCTTATTCGCAGGCCAGGAATCTGGGGCCAAAAACATTCAGTACTTC. Protein product: CASSLFAGQESGAKNIQYF. Full variable domain (rest looked up from reference TRBV11-2 and TRBJ2-4): EAGVAQSPRYKIIEKRQSVAFWCNPISGHATLYWYQQILGQGPKLLIQFQNNGVVDDSQLPKDRFSAERLKGVDSTLKIQPAKLEDSAVYLCASSLFAGQESGAKNIQYFGAGTRLSVL.

The genes are TRBV2 and TRBJ2-5, with 8 bases fitting TRBD1. The CDR3 is 14 residues long. Germline loops: CDR1 SNHLY, CDR2 FYNNEI. The V gene end was trimmed by 4 bases and the J gene end by 2 bases; junction bases not matched to a gene: 3. The chain's CDR3 is CASSAWDRQETQYF. In nucleotides, the CDR3 is TGTGCCAGCAGTGCGTGGGACAGGCAAGAGACCCAGTACTTC.

This chain connects TRBV18 to TRBJ2-7; D ambiguous. Trimming left V 0 bases short and J 0 bases short, with 9 bases between. Germline lookup yields CDR1 KGHSH and CDR2 LQKENI. The CDR3 is made up of 15 amino acids. Here the CDR3 reads CASSPPGSSSYEQYF. Written as DNA, the CDR3 is TGTGCCAGCTCACCACCAGGGTCCAGCTCCTACGAGCAGTACTTC.

This chain joins TRBV2 and TRBJ2-5, with D possibly TRBD1 on 8 matching bases. The length of the CDR3 is 15 residues. The germline CDR1 and CDR2 sequences are SNHLY and FYNNEI. Trimming cost V 5 bases and J 5 bases, with 18 bases left between them. The CDR3 here is CASSSSGTGWETQYF. The CDR3 bases are TGTGCCAGCAGTAGCAGCGGGACAGGTTGGGAGACCCAGTACTTC.

The genes are TRBV30 and TRBJ1-4; maybe TRBD1 (6 bases). The CDR3 consists of 15 residues. Trimming stripped 1 base from V and 5 bases from J, with 14 bases between. CDR1 GTSNPN and CDR2 SVGIG come from the germline V gene (reference sequence). The CDR3 spells CAWSAGQPKNEKLFF. The CDR3 nucleotides are TGTGCCTGGAGTGCAGGACAGCCGAAGAATGAAAAACTGTTTTTT. Full variable domain (missing parts from reference TRBV30 and TRBJ1-4): SQTIHQWPATLVQPVGSPLSLECTVEGTSNPNLYWYRQAAGRGLQLLFYSVGIGQISSEVPQNLSASRPQDRQFILSSKKLLLSDSGFYLCAWSAGQPKNEKLFFGSGTQLSVL.

J is TRBJ1-1 and V is TRBV7-9; no definite D call. This CDR3 contains 13 residues. The germline CDR1 and CDR2 sequences are SEHNR and FQNEAQ (reference sequence). Trimming cost V 2 bases and J 3 bases, with 7 bases left between them. The CDR3 reads CASSLNTDTEAFF. The CDR3 DNA sequence: TGTGCCAGCAGCTTAAATACGGACACTGAAGCTTTCTTT.

The gene calls are TRBV2 and TRBJ2-3; TRBD2 might be the D (5 bases). V gave up 6 bases and J gave up 9 bases, with 16 bases separating them. The CDR3 extends over 13 amino acids. From germline, CDR1 is SNHLY and CDR2 FYNNEI. The CDR3 DNA reads TGTGCCAGCAGACGTGAACTAGTGGGCACGCAGTATTTT. This gives the protein CASRRELVGTQYF.

The rearrangement links TRBV27 to TRBJ1-6, with D perhaps TRBD1 (6 bases). Trimming shortened V by 2 bases and J by 4 bases, and 9 bases separated the two germline ends. CDR1 is MNHEY and CDR2 is SMNVEV in the germline V gene (reference sequence). There are 15 residues in the CDR3. DNA for the CDR3: TGTGCCAGCAGTTTAGTGGGGGCTTATAATTCACCCCTCCACTTT. Protein sequence: CASSLVGAYNSPLHF.

This clone was detected only once. The chain employs TRBV30 and TRBJ1-2; no clear D. This CDR3 is 11 amino acids long. Trimming took 2 bases from V and 7 from J, leaving 8 bases between them. Germline assignment: CDR1 GTSNPN and CDR2 SVGIG (reference sequence). Written as DNA, the CDR3 is TGTGCCTGGAGTTCCTTCGGTGGCTACACCTTC. Residues: CAWSSFGGYTF.

The chain uses TRBV6-6 and TRBJ2-4; no clear D gene. Trimming shortened V by 2 bases and J by 2 bases, and 10 bases separated the two germline ends. This CDR3 has 15 residues. Germline assignment: CDR1 MNHNY and CDR2 SVGAGI (reference sequence). CDR3 amino acids: CASSYVRPPKNIQYF. The CDR3 region has the DNA TGTGCCAGCAGTTACGTGAGGCCCCCCAAAAACATTCAGTACTTC.

This chain links TRBV11-2 with TRBJ2-7; D is possibly TRBD1 (6 bases). Germline CDR1 reads SGHAT; CDR2 reads FQNNGV. CDR3 length equals 14 residues. Trimming took off 8 bases at V and 3 bases at J, with 17 bases between the two ends. The CDR3 loop reads CASAGTPFIYEQYF. CDR3 DNA: TGTGCCAGCGCCGGGACACCCTTTATCTACGAGCAGTACTTC.

This chain joins TRBV7-8 and TRBJ2-3; 11 nucleotides line up with TRBD1. With 8 bases clipped from V and 2 bases from J, the junction kept 6 bases outside the gene matches. In germline, CDR1 is SGHVS, CDR2 FQNEAQ. This CDR3 comprises 15 residues. CDR3 in DNA: TGTGCCAGCCATAGGACAGGGGGCAACACAGATACGCAGTATTTT. Residues: CASHRTGGNTDTQYF.

This chain connects TRBV5-6 to TRBJ1-2, with 7 bases fitting TRBD1. CDR3 size: 15 residues. V dropped 4 bases and J dropped 7; count of bases not matched to a gene: 13. The germline V gene has CDR1 SGHDT and CDR2 YYEEEE. This chain's CDR3 is CASSPTPDREVGYTF. The DNA of the CDR3 is TGTGCCAGCAGCCCTACCCCTGACAGGGAGGTTGGCTACACCTTC. Using reference TRBV5-6 and TRBJ1-2 for the parts outside the CDR3, the full variable domain is DAGVTQSPTHLIKTRGQQVTLRCSPKSGHDTVSWYQQALGQGPQFIFQYYEEEERQRGNFPDRFSGHQFPNYSSELNVNALLLGDSALYLCASSPTPDREVGYTFGSGTRLTVV.